Shown below are 25 T cell receptor beta chains from a single sample sequenced in a study of molecular identifiers for immune sequencing clone quantification (dated by TCRdb to 2016 to 2019). The method behind the library was PCR. The reads were generated on a NextSeq 500. TCRdb redid the processing of the public reads, applying fastp at Q25 and MiXCR, and retained in-frame beta chains. CDR3 protein sequences are deduplicated, and each keeps its most common genes and DNA. Here the sample has 460,000 or so distinct CDR3 sequences; roughly 24% occur a single time. The ten most abundant clones make up about 0.75% of the sample. The sequencing input was naive CD8+ T cells from blood, with Jurkat cell RNA spiked in. In light of the paper, this sample's cell subset or site label describes: FACS-sorted CD8+CD4-CCR7+CD45RA+ naive T cells. The source is a human donor in good health. Some libraries in this study had Jurkat cell RNA spiked in.

This chain links TRBV19 with TRBJ2-2; no clear D. Deletions cut 7 bases from V and 4 bases from J, with 13 bases between. CDR3 length equals 14 residues. From germline, CDR1 is LNHDA and CDR2 SQIVND (reference sequence). The CDR3: CASNSPSSTGELFF. The CDR3 coding sequence is TGTGCCAGTAATAGTCCCTCTAGCACCGGGGAGCTGTTTTTT.

V and J are TRBV7-6 and TRBJ2-1; 8 bases line up with TRBD1. There are 15 residues in the CDR3. Germline V gene data show CDR1 as SGHVS and CDR2 as FNYEAQ. V was clipped by 6 bases and J by 5 bases; unmatched bases: 9. CDR3 sequence: CASSTGTGPNNEQFF. The CDR3 DNA is TGTGCCAGCAGTACCGGGACAGGACCTAACAATGAGCAGTTCTTC. The whole variable domain, remainder taken from reference TRBV7-6 and TRBJ2-1, is GAGVSQSPRYKVTKRGQDVALRCDPISGHVSLYWYRQALGQGPEFLTYFNYEAQQDKSGLPNDRFSAERPEGSISTLTIQRTEQRDSAMYRCASSTGTGPNNEQFFGPGTRLTVL.

Concerning this clonotype: A read error is possible here, since a much larger clone lies one base away. This chain connects TRBV4-3 to TRBJ2-6; D remains ambiguous. There are 19 residues in the CDR3. Trimming removed 0 bases at V and 0 bases at J, with 15 bases between. The germline V gene encodes CDR1 LGHNA and CDR2 YSLEER. This chain's CDR3 is CASSQEASGTVSGANVLTF. DNA for the CDR3: TGCGCCAGCAGCCAAGAGGCTTCCGGAACTGTCTCTGGGGCCAACGTCCTGACTTTC.

This clonotype came up many times. The genes are TRBV6-5 and TRBJ2-7; D remains unclear. The CDR3 spans 14 residues. V gave up 0 bases and J gave up 1 base, with 7 bases separating them. Germline V gene data show CDR1 as MNHEY and CDR2 as SVGAGI. CDR3 in amino acids: CASSYSGQSYEQYF. The DNA for the CDR3 is TGTGCCAGCAGTTACTCGGGTCAGTCCTACGAGCAGTACTTC.

This clonotype was observed a handful of times. The J gene is TRBJ1-5, the V gene TRBV24-1; maybe TRBD1 (5 bases). V lost 2 bases, J lost 0 bases, and 7 bases lay in between. CDR3 length: 15 amino acids. Germline CDR1 reads KGHDR; CDR2 reads SFDVKD. CDR3 DNA: TGTGCCACCAGTGATTCAGGGATTAGCAATCAGCCCCAGCATTTT. It is translated as CATSDSGISNQPQHF.

This clonotype was observed a few times. The chain recombines TRBV20-1 with TRBJ1-1; D might be TRBD1 (6 bases). V was shortened by 0 bases and J by 5 bases, with 22 bases between the two germline ends. Germline V CDR1 and CDR2: DFQATT, SNEGSKA (reference sequence). This CDR3 contains 17 residues. The CDR3 is CSAREDRAGAVLTEAFF. The CDR3 bases are TGCAGTGCTAGAGAAGATAGGGCAGGGGCAGTTCTAACTGAAGCTTTCTTT.

This clonotype was recorded many times. The V call is TRBV6-1, the J call TRBJ1-1; no definite D call. V was shortened by 4 bases and J by 2 bases, with 11 bases between the two germline ends. The CDR3 consists of 14 residues. Germline CDR1 and CDR2: MNHNS and SASEGT. The CDR3 nucleotides read TGTGCCAGCAGTGTAGGATATGGTAACACTGAAGCTTTCTTT. It translates to CASSVGYGNTEAFF.

This clonotype was counted only a few times. At one end the junction does not follow the germline gene, possibly because of a read error. The V and J genes are TRBV5-3 and TRBJ2-7, with 8 bases identical to TRBD2. TRBV5-3 is an ORF, with its function uncertain. This CDR3 comprises 15 residues. The CDR3 DNA reads as TGTGCCAGCAGCTTGGACTGGACTAGCTCCCACGAGCAGTACTTC. Encoded protein: CASSLDWTSSHEQYF.

As concerns this clonotype: One base away lies a much larger clone, so this may be a sequencing read error. The CDR3 coding sequence is TGCGCCAGCGGCCAAGTAAGGCAGGGAGGAGAAGCTTTCTTT. This encodes CASGQVRQGGEAFF. The chain joins TRBV4-1 to TRBJ1-1; a possible D gene is TRBD1 (5 bases). The CDR3 has 14 amino acids. Per germline, CDR1 MGHRA and CDR2 YSYEKL.

In regard to this clonotype: With a much larger clone just one base away, this may be a read error. The chain employs TRBV2 and TRBJ2-1, with no clear D. Germline V gene sequence: CDR1 SNHLY, CDR2 FYNNEI. This CDR3 is built from 14 residues. The CDR3 nucleotides read TGTGCCAGCAGTGAATCTCAAGCATCCCGTTTCCCGTACTTC. It translates to CASSESQASRFPYF.

The table lists this clonotype with a few counts. V and J are TRBV12-3 or TRBV12-4 and TRBJ2-7, with 7 nucleotides matching TRBD2. This CDR3 comprises 16 residues. With V trimmed by 3 bases and J by 5 bases, 13 bases remained unmatched. The CDR3 DNA follows: TGTGCCAGCAGTTTGGGTGGGGGAGGGCCTAGGGACGAGCAGTACTTC. Translation gives CASSLGGGGPRDEQYF.

This clonotype turned up a few times. The CDR3 DNA reads as TGTGCCAGCAGCACACCGGGACTAGCGGGAGGCTACAATGAGCAGTTCTTC. Amino acids: CASSTPGLAGGYNEQFF. The V call is TRBV7-6, the J call TRBJ2-1; 15 bases agree with TRBD2. The CDR3 has 17 residues. Germline CDR1 reads SGHVS; CDR2 reads FNYEAQ. J gave up 3 bases and V 5 bases, and 5 bases lay outside the gene matches.

This chain connects TRBV9 to TRBJ1-2, with 7 bases fitting TRBD1. This CDR3 spans 16 amino acids. Germline V gene data show CDR1 as SGDLS and CDR2 as YYNGEE. J lost 4 bases, V lost 4 bases, and 13 bases had no gene match. The CDR3 protein is CASSLTGRTGGYGYTF. DNA of the CDR3: TGTGCCAGCAGCCTAACCGGAAGGACAGGCGGCTATGGCTACACCTTC.

The V gene is TRBV2, the J gene TRBJ1-1; D is unclear. Germline V CDR1 and CDR2: SNHLY, FYNNEI. The CDR3 has 13 residues. V dropped 4 bases and J dropped 0 bases, with 6 bases sitting between them. CDR3 nucleotides: TGTGCCAGCAGTGGAAGCCTGAACACTGAAGCTTTCTTT. As protein: CASSGSLNTEAFF.

As to this clonotype: This sequence may be a read error, since a much larger clone differs from it by one base. This rearrangement joins TRBV20-1 to TRBJ1-5; the match to TRBD1 covers 10 bases. Germline V CDR1 and CDR2: DFQATT, SNEGSKA (reference sequence). The CDR3 is 14 residues long. The CDR3 nucleotides read TGCAGTGCTAGTGACAGGGGGCTTGTTCAGCCCCAGCAATTT. Residues: CSASDRGLVQPQQF.

This clonotype was counted only a few times. The chain links TRBV11-2 to TRBJ2-1; D remains ambiguous. The CDR3 has 14 residues. Trimming left V 5 bases short and J 7 bases short, with 15 bases between. CDR1 is SGHAT, CDR2 FQNNGV, per germline. This CDR3 is CASSRPGPINEQFF. The CDR3 region has the DNA TGTGCCAGCAGCCGACCCGGGCCTATTAATGAGCAGTTCTTC.

In its sample, this clonotype was seen many times. This chain's CDR3 is CASSGPGQQETQYF. CDR3 sequence (DNA): TGTGCCAGCAGTGGTCCGGGACAACAAGAGACCCAGTACTTC. This chain links TRBV12-3 or TRBV12-4 with TRBJ2-5; D may be TRBD1 (6 bases). Trimming removed 5 bases at V and 2 bases at J, with 12 bases between. The CDR3 length is 14 residues.

J is TRBJ2-1 and V is TRBV27; the D gene is possibly TRBD2 (5 bases). The germline V gene has CDR1 MNHEY and CDR2 SMNVEV (reference sequence). The CDR3 is made up of 18 amino acids. V was clipped by 6 bases and J by 3 bases, with 24 bases between them. CDR3 sequence: CASSLIAPEVFFYNEQFF. The CDR3 DNA follows: TGTGCCAGCAGCCTGATAGCGCCCGAGGTTTTTTTCTACAATGAGCAGTTCTTC.

In the case of this clonotype: Being one base from a much bigger clone, this may be a read error. This chain joins TRBV7-6 and TRBJ2-3; no definite D call. The V end was cut by 9 bases, the J end by 2 bases, with 18 bases between. Per the germline V gene, CDR1 is SGHVS and CDR2 is FNYEAQ. CDR3 length: 15 amino acids. CDR3 in DNA: TGTGCCAGAAGCCCGCCTGCCGGTTACACAGATACGCAGTATTTT. This codes for CARSPPAGYTDTQYF. The full variable domain, in which reference TRBV7-6 and TRBJ2-3 provide the parts outside the CDR3, is GAGVSQSPRYKVTKRGQDVALRCDPISGHVSLYWYRQALGQGPEFLTYFNYEAQQDKSGLPNDRFSAERPEGSISTLTIQRTEQRDSAMYRCARSPPAGYTDTQYFGPGTRLTVL.

This clonotype was seen repeatedly, ten times or more. The chain combines TRBV9 with TRBJ2-3; D call uncertain. The V gene lost 3 bases and the J gene lost 7 bases, with 12 bases spanning the gap. Germline loops: CDR1 SGDLS, CDR2 YYNGEE. CDR3 length equals 13 residues. In DNA, the CDR3 is TGTGCCAGCAGCGCCGGCGGAAGCCATACGCAGTATTTT. It encodes CASSAGGSHTQYF. Looking up the rest from reference TRBV9 and TRBJ2-3 gives the full variable domain: DSGVTQTPKHLITATGQRVTLRCSPRSGDLSVYWYQQSLDQGLQFLIQYYNGEERAKGNILERFSAQQFPDLHSELNLSSLELGDSALYFCASSAGGSHTQYFGPGTRLTVL.

This clonotype was counted at least ten times. This chain links TRBV5-1 with TRBJ2-7; D remains ambiguous. This CDR3 has 10 residues. Trimming cost V 8 bases and J 2 bases, with 5 bases left between them. Germline V lookup: CDR1 SGHRS, CDR2 YFSETQ. CDR3 DNA: TGCGCCAGACGAGCCTACGAGCAGTACTTC. Translated: CARRAYEQYF. Full variable domain (remainder filled in from reference TRBV5-1 and TRBJ2-7): KAGVTQTPRYLIKTRGQQVTLSCSPISGHRSVSWYQQTPGQGLQFLFEYFSETQRNKGNFPGRFSGRQFSNSRSEMNVSTLELGDSALYLCARRAYEQYFGPGTRLTVT.

The chain employs TRBV19 and TRBJ1-2, with a weak D call TRBD1 (6 bases). CDR1 LNHDA and CDR2 SQIVND come from the germline V gene (reference sequence). Trimming stripped 5 bases from V and 5 bases from J, with 18 bases between. The CDR3 runs 15 residues. DNA of the CDR3: TGTGCCAGTAGTGTTGCCGCCGGACAGCCTTATGGCTACACCTTC. Translating it yields CASSVAAGQPYGYTF.

This clonotype was detected only a few times. The gene calls are TRBV20-1 and TRBJ2-2; D uncertain. Trimming shortened V by 0 bases and J by 3 bases, and 8 bases separated the two germline ends. CDR3 length equals 14 residues. Germline CDR1 DFQATT, CDR2 SNEGSKA (reference sequence). Here the CDR3 DNA reads TGCAGTGCTAGAGACCTTTCGGACACCGGGGAGCTGTTTTTT. It translates to CSARDLSDTGELFF.

The rearrangement links TRBV12-3 or TRBV12-4 to TRBJ2-7; perhaps TRBD2 as D (7 bases). CDR3 length: 14 amino acids. V was shortened by 5 bases and J by 2 bases, with 13 bases between the two germline ends. As DNA, the CDR3 is TGTGCCAGCAGTGCGGGGGCGGGAGCCTACGAGCAGTACTTC. Residues: CASSAGAGAYEQYF.

This clonotype was recorded a few times. This chain uses TRBV27 with TRBJ2-7, with 9 bases aligning to TRBD1. J lost 4 bases, V lost 5 bases, and 6 bases had no gene match. CDR1 and CDR2 from the germline V gene are MNHEY and SMNVEV (reference sequence). The CDR3 is made up of 14 amino acids. CDR3 in amino acids: CASSADRGRYEQYF. CDR3 DNA: TGTGCCAGCAGTGCGGACAGGGGTAGGTACGAGCAGTACTTC.